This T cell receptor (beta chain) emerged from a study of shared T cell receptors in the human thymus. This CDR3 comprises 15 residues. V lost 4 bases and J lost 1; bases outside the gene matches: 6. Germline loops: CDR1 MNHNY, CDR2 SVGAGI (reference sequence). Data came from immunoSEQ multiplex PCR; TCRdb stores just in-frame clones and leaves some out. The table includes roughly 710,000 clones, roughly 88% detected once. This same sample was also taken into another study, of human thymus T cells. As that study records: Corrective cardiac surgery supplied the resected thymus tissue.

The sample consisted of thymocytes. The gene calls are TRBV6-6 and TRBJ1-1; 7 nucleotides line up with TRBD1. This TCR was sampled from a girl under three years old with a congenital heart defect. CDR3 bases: TGTGCCAGCAGTTCACCAGGGGGTCGGAACACTGAAGCTTTCTTT. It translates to CASSSPGGRNTEAFF.